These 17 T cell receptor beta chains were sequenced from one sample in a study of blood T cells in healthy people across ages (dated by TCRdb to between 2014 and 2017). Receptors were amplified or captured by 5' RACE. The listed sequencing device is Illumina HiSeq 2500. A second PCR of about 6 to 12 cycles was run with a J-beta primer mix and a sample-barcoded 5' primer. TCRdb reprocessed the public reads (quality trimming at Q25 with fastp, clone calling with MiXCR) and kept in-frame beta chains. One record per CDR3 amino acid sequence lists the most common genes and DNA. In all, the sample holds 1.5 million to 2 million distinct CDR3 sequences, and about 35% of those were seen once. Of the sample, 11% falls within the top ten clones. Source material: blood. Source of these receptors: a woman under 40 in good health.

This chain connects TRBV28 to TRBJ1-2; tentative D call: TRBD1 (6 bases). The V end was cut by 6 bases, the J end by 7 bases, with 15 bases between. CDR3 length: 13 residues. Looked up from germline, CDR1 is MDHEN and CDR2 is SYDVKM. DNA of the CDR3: TGTGCCAGCAGACAGGGTGGCGGTTTTGGCTACACCTTC. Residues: CASRQGGGFGYTF.

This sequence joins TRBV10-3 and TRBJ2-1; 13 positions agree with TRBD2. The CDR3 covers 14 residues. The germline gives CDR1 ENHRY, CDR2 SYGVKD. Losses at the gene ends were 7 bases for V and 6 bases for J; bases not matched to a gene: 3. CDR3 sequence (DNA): TGTGCCATCACCGGGACTAGCGGGATCAATGAGCAGTTCTTC. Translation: CAITGTSGINEQFF.

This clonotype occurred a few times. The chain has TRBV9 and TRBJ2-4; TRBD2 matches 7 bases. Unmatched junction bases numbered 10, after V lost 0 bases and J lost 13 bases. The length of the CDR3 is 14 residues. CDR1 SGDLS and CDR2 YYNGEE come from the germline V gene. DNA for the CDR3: TGTGCCAGCAGCGTAGGGGGAGGGCCGGGAGAGCAGTACTTC. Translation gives CASSVGGGPGEQYF.

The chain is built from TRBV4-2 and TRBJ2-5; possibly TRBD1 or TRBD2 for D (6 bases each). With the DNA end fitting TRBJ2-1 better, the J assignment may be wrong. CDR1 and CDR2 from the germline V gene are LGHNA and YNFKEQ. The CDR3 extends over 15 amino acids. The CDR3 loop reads CASSQGGQIQETQFF. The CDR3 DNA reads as TGTGCCAGCAGCCAGGGAGGACAGATTCAAGAGACCCAGTTCTTC.

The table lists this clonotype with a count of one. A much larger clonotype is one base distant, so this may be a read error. CDR3 bases: TGCAGCGTCTCGTTAGCGGGAAGGGACTGCGAGCAGTACTTC. Translated, it gives CSVSLAGRDCEQYF. The J gene is TRBJ2-7, the V gene TRBV29-1; 8 bases map to TRBD2. The J segment lost 6 bases and the V segment lost 6 bases, leaving 13 bases of the junction unmatched. The CDR3 runs to 14 residues. Germline V gene data show CDR1 as SQVTM and CDR2 as ANQGSEA.

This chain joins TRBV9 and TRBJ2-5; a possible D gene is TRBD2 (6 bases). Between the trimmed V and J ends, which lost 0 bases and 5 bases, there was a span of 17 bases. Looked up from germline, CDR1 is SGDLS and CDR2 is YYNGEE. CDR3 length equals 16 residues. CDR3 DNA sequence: TGTGCCAGCAGCGTAGGTAGGGGACTCCTAGGGGAGACCCAGTACTTC. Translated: CASSVGRGLLGETQYF.

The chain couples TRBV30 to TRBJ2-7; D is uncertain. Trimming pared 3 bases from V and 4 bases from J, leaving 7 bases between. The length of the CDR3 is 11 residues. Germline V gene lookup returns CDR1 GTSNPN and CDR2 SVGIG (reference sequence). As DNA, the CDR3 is TGTGCCTGGAGCGCCCCATACGAGCAGTACTTC. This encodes CAWSAPYEQYF.

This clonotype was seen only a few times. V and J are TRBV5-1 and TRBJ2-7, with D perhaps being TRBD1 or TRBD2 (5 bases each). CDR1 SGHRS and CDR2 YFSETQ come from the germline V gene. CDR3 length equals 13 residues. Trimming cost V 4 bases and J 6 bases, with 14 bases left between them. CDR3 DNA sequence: TGCGCCAGCAGCCGTGGACCGGGGACCGAGCAGTACTTC. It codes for CASSRGPGTEQYF.

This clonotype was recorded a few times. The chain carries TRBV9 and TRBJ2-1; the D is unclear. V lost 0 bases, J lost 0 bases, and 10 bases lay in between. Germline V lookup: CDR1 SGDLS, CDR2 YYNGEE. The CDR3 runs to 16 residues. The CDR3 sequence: CASSVVTPSSYNEQFF. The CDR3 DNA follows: TGTGCCAGCAGCGTAGTTACCCCCAGCTCCTACAATGAGCAGTTCTTC.

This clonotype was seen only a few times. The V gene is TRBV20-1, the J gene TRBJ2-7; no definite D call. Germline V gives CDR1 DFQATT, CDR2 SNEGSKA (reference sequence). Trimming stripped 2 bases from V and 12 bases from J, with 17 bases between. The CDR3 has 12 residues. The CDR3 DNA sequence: TGCAGTGCTAGACAGAGCGAACTTCAACCGTACTTC. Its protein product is CSARQSELQPYF.

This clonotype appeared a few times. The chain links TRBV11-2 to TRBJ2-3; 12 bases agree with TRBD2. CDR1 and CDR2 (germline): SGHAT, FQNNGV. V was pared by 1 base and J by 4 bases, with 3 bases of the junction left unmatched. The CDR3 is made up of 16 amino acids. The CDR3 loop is CASSLVRTSGADTQYF. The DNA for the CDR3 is TGTGCCAGCAGCTTAGTCCGGACTAGCGGGGCAGATACGCAGTATTTT.

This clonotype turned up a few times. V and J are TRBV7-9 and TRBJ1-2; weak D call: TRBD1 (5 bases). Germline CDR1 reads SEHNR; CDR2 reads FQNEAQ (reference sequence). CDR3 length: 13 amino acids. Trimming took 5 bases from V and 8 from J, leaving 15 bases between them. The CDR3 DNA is TGTGCCAGCAGCCCACCCGGGACTGAAGGCTACACCTTC. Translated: CASSPPGTEGYTF. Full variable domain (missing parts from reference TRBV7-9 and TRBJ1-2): DTGVSQNPRHKITKRGQNVTFRCDPISEHNRLYWYRQTLGQGPEFLTYFQNEAQLEKSRLLSDRFSAERPKGSFSTLEIQRTEQGDSAMYLCASSPPGTEGYTFGSGTRLTVV.

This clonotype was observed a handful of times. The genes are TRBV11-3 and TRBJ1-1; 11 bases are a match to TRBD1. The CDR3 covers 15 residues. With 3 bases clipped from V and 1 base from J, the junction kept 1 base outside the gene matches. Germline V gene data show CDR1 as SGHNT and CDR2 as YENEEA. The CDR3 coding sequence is TGTGCCAGCAGCTTGGGACAGGGGGAGAACACTGAAGCTTTCTTT. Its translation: CASSLGQGENTEAFF.

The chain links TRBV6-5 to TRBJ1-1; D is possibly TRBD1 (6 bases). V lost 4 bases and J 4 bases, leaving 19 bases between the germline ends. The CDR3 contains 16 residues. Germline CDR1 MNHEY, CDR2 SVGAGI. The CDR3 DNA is TGTGCCAGCAGTTTGGGGGGGTTTGGGGGCAGCACTGAAGCTTTCTTT. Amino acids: CASSLGGFGGSTEAFF.

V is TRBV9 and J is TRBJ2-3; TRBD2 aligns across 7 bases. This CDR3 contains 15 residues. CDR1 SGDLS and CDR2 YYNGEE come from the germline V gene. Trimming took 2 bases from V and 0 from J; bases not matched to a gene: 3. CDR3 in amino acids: CASSVGTISTDTQYF. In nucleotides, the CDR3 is TGTGCCAGCAGCGTCGGGACTATAAGCACAGATACGCAGTATTTT.

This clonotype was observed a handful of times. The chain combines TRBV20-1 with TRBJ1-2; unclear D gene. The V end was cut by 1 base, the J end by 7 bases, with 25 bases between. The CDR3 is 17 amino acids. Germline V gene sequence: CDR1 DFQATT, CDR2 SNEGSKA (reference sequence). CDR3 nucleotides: TGCAGTGCTAGAGTCCCCCGGCGGTCAATGGTCACCCTTGGCTACACCTTC. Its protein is CSARVPRRSMVTLGYTF.

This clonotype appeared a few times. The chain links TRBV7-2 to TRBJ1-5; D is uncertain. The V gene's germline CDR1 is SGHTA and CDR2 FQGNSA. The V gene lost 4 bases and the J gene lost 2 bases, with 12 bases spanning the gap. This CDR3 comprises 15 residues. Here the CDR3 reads CASSWSLLGNQPQHF. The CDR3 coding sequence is TGTGCCAGCAGCTGGAGTTTATTGGGCAATCAGCCCCAGCATTTT.